This record covers a single T cell receptor (beta chain). What it binds is unknown. This entry is derived from a study of CD8+ T cells in alopecia areata. Findings and limits, study-wide: Scalp lesions, especially in alopecia totalis/universalis, had higher clonality than normal scalp.

Trimming took off 5 bases at V and 6 bases at J, with 16 bases between the two ends. CDR1 is SGHTA and CDR2 is FQGNSA in the germline V gene. This CDR3 has 14 amino acids. Extraction and reverse transcription of RNA yielded cDNA as the sequencing template. Measured with immunoSEQ multiplex PCR; TCRdb has only the in-frame clones, and not every one. The repertoire holds hundreds of thousands of clones, with about 68% as singletons. This sequence joins TRBV7-2 and TRBJ2-5; maybe TRBD2 (6 bases). This TCR was sampled from a human donor with alopecia areata. Sequences were derived from CD4+ T cells sorted from blood, sampled at week 0. The CDR3 coding sequence is TGTGCCAGCAGCCCCAGTGGGGCGGGAAAGACCCAGTACTTC. Translated, it gives CASSPSGAGKTQYF.